Below are 8 T cell receptor beta chains sequenced from a single sample in a study of cytomegalovirus exposure and HLA in healthy donors. A multiplex PCR was run with 60 Vbeta primers and 13 Jbeta primers. Produced via immunoSEQ multiplex PCR; TCRdb's table is partial and in-frame only. The sample includes about 200,000 clones, about 78% of them seen just once. The specimen sequenced was PBMCs. The origin of the receptors is a male donor in good health and CMV-seronegative.

The chain is built from TRBV28 and TRBJ2-7; D not resolved. V lost 0 bases and J 0 bases, leaving 12 bases between the germline ends. Per germline, CDR1 MDHEN and CDR2 SYDVKM. This CDR3 has 16 amino acids. The CDR3, as DNA: TGTGCCAGCAGTTTATGGGGCAGGCAGCTCTCCTACGAGCAGTACTTC. This sequence encodes CASSLWGRQLSYEQYF.

The chain recombines TRBV5-8 with TRBJ1-1; maybe TRBD1 (6 bases). CDR3 length equals 15 residues. Trimming shortened V by 4 bases and J by 2 bases, and 15 bases separated the two germline ends. CDR1 is SGHTS and CDR2 is YDEGEE in the germline V gene. CDR3 DNA: TGTGCCAGCAGCCCCCAGAGGACAGCCAACACTGAAGCTTTCTTT. Its translation is CASSPQRTANTEAFF.

This clone was detected only a few times. The V gene is TRBV18, the J gene TRBJ2-7, with D tentatively TRBD1 (6 bases). This CDR3 spans 14 amino acids. Germline CDR1 and CDR2: KGHSH and LQKENI. The V and J ends lost 1 base and 5 bases respectively, with 12 bases between them. CDR3 nucleotides: TGTGCCAGCTCACCACAACTAGGGGACAACGAGCAGTACTTC. This codes for CASSPQLGDNEQYF.

The rearrangement links TRBV7-8 to TRBJ2-5; D call uncertain. The V end was cut by 4 bases, the J end by 5 bases, with 8 bases between. The length of the CDR3 is 12 residues. CDR1 is SGHVS and CDR2 is FQNEAQ in the germline V gene. The CDR3 DNA is TGTGCCAGCAGCTCGACCGGGGAGACCCAGTACTTC. Translation: CASSSTGETQYF.

The V call is TRBV6-1, the J call TRBJ2-7; 7 bases are a match to TRBD1. The trim removed 11 bases at V and 2 bases at J, leaving 12 bases unmatched. Germline-derived CDR1 and CDR2 are MNHNS and SASEGT. The CDR3 is 14 amino acids. CDR3 sequence: CACLRDREPYEQYF. The CDR3 DNA sequence: TGTGCCTGTTTGAGGGACAGAGAACCCTACGAGCAGTACTTC.

V gene TRBV19 combines with J gene TRBJ2-6; TRBD2 might be the D (5 bases). Germline CDR1 is LNHDA and CDR2 is SQIVND (reference sequence). The CDR3 extends over 16 amino acids. The V and J ends lost 3 bases and 2 bases respectively, with 11 bases between them. CDR3 in amino acids: CASSIPGNPGANVLTF. Written as DNA, the CDR3 is TGTGCCAGTAGTATTCCCGGGAACCCTGGGGCCAACGTCCTGACTTTC.

The chain has TRBV28 and TRBJ1-2; 7 nucleotides agree with TRBD1. Germline-derived CDR1 and CDR2 are MDHEN and SYDVKM. Losses at the gene ends were 6 bases for V and 4 bases for J; bases not matched to a gene: 14. The CDR3 has 16 amino acids. The CDR3 here is CASRDQGQVLGYGYTF. CDR3 nucleotides: TGTGCCAGCAGGGACCAAGGACAGGTTCTCGGCTATGGCTACACCTTC.

Turning to this clone: The sample has other DNA sequences that encode this CDR3 too. This sequence joins TRBV7-9 and TRBJ2-7, with D unclear. The CDR3 has 11 residues. CDR1 is SEHNR, CDR2 FQNEAQ, per germline (reference sequence). The ends were cut back, 5 bases at V and 4 bases at J, with 6 bases in the middle. In DNA, the CDR3 is TGTGCCAGCAGCCACCTATACGAGCAGTACTTC. This gives the protein CASSHLYEQYF.